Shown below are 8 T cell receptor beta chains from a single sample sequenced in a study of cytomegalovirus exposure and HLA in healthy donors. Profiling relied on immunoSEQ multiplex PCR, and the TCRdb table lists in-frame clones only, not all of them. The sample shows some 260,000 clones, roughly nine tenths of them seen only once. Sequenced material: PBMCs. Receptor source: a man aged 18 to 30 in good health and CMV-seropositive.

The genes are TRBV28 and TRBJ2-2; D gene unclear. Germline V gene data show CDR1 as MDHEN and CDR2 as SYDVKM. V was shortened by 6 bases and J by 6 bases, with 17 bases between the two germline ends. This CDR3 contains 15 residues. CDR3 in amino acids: CASRRTLIAPGELFF. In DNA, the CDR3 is TGTGCCAGCAGAAGGACGCTAATAGCACCCGGGGAGCTGTTTTTT.

The CDR3, as DNA: TGTGCCAGCAGCCCCCGCCTAGCCCTAGCCGGGGAGCTGTTTTTT. Translated: CASSPRLALAGELFF. The J gene is TRBJ2-2, the V gene TRBV9; TRBD2 is a possible D gene (5 bases). V lost 4 bases, J lost 6 bases, and 16 bases lay in between. The germline gives CDR1 SGDLS, CDR2 YYNGEE. The CDR3 runs to 15 residues.

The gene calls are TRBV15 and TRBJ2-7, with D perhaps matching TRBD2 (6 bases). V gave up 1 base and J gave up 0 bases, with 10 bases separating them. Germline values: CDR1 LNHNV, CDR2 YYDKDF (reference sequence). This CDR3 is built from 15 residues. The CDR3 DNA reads TGTGCCACCAGCAGAGCTCGGGGGAGCTCCTACGAGCAGTACTTC. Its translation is CATSRARGSSYEQYF.

The CDR3 spells CASSPGPEYNEQFF. The CDR3 bases are TGTGCCAGCAGCCCCGGACCAGAATACAATGAGCAGTTCTTC. The rearrangement uses TRBV9 and TRBJ2-1; D call uncertain. CDR1 SGDLS and CDR2 YYNGEE come from the germline V gene. The CDR3 covers 14 residues. V was pared by 4 bases and J by 4 bases, with 12 bases between.

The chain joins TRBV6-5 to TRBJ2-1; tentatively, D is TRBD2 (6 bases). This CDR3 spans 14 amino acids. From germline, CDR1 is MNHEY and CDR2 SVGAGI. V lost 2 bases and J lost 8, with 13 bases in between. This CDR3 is CASSYSGSWDEQFF. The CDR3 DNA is TGTGCCAGCAGTTACAGCGGGTCTTGGGATGAGCAGTTCTTC.

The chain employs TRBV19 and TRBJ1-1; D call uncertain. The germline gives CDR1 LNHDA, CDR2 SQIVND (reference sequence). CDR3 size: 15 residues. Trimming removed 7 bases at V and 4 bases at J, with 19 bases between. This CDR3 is CASNIFRGDGTEAFF. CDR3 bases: TGTGCCAGTAATATTTTTCGGGGTGATGGCACTGAAGCTTTCTTT.

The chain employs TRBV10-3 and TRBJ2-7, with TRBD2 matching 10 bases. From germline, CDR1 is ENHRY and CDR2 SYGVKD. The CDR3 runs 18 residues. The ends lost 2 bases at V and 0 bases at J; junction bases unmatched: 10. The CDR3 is CAISEVPSGSWSSYEQYF. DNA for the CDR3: TGTGCCATCAGTGAGGTCCCTAGCGGGAGTTGGAGCTCCTACGAGCAGTACTTC.

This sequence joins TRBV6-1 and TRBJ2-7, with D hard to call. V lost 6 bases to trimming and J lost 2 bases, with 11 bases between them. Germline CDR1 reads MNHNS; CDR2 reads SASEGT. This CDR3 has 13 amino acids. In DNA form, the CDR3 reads TGTGCCAGCAGCCGGACGGCAGCCTACGAGCAGTACTTC. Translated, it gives CASSRTAAYEQYF.